This T cell receptor beta chain originates from a study of blood T cell repertoires in COVID-19. Trimming cost V 3 bases and J 1 base; bases outside gene matches: 12. This CDR3 is 19 amino acids long. CDR1 and CDR2 from the germline V gene are MNHNS and SASEGT. Generated by immunoSEQ multiplex PCR, the TCRdb table keeps only in-frame clones and is missing some. The data show approximately 500,000 clones, approximately 90% seen once. The sample taken for sequencing was PBMCs or T cells enriched from blood (not recorded which). The rearrangement uses TRBV6-1 and TRBJ1-4; 9 bases map to TRBD1. The receptor was derived from a woman between 35 and 50 years old who had recovered from COVID-19. The CDR3 reads CASSDPTGGGGVTNEKLFF. As DNA, the CDR3 is TGTGCCAGCAGTGACCCGACAGGGGGAGGTGGAGTAACTAATGAAAAACTGTTTTTT.